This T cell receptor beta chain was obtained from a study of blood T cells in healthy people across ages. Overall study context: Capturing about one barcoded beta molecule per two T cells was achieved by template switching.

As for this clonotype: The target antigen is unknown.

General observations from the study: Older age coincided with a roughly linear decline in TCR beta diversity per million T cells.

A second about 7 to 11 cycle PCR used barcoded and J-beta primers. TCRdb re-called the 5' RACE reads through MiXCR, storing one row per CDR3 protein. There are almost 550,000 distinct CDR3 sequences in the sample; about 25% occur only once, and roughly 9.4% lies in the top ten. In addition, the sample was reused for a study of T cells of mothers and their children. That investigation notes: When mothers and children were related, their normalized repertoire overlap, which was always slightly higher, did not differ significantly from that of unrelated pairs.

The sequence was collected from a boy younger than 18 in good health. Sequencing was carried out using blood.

The CDR3 nucleotides read TGTGCCAGCGAAAGACCGGGCCCTATGTCCACAGATACGCAGTATTTT. Translation gives CASERPGPMSTDTQYF. The chain carries TRBV28 and TRBJ2-3; no clear D. Trimming pared 8 bases from V and 2 bases from J, leaving 20 bases between. This CDR3 region has 16 residues. Germline assignment: CDR1 MDHEN and CDR2 SYDVKM.